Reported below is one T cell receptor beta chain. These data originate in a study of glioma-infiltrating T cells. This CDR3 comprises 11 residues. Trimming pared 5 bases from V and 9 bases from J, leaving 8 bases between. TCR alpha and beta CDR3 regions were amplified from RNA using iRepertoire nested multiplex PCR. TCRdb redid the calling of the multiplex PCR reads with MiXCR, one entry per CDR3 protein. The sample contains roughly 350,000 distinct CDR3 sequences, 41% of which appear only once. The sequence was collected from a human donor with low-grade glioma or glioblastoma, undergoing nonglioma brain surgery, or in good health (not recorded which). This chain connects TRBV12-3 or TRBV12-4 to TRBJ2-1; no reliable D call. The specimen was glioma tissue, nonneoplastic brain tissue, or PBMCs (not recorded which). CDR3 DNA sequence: TGTGCCAGCAGTCCGAGTGGTGAGCAGTTCTTC. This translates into CASSPSGEQFF.